What follows are 18 T cell receptor beta chains derived from one specimen sequenced in a study of blood T cells in healthy people across ages (dated by TCRdb to the mid-2010s). The library was built by means of 5' RACE. Data came from an Illumina HiSeq 2500. A second PCR of about 6 to 11 cycles was performed with a sample-barcoded 5' primer and a J-beta primer mix. In TCRdb, the public reads were trimmed at Q25 with fastp and aligned with MiXCR, with productive beta chains retained. Rows matching on CDR3 protein sequence are summarized as one entry with the most common DNA and genes. A total of around 1.5 million distinct CDR3 sequences appear in this sample, around 36% of them only once. The ten largest clones add up to around 10% of the sample. The sequenced material came from blood. These receptors originate from a young woman in good health.

This clonotype was picked up a small number of times. The gene calls are TRBV10-3 and TRBJ2-7, with 8 bases fitting TRBD1. The CDR3 totals 15 residues. The V gene's germline CDR1 is ENHRY and CDR2 SYGVKD. After removal of 0 bases from V and 2 bases from J, the junction contained 3 bases not matched to a gene. The CDR3 sequence is CAISESGTGTYEQYF. CDR3 sequence (DNA): TGTGCCATCAGTGAGTCTGGGACAGGTACCTACGAGCAGTACTTC.

As concerns this clonotype: This may be a read error: a much more frequent sequence differs by one nucleotide. The chain combines TRBV21-1 with TRBJ2-2; the DNA was not used to check the table's D call, TRBD2. TRBV21-1 is a known pseudogene. The CDR3 contains 12 residues. The CDR3 sequence is CARVTISGERFF. CDR3 in DNA: TGTGCCAGGGTGACTATCTCTGGGGAGCGGTTTTTT.

The chain carries TRBV12-3 or TRBV12-4 and TRBJ2-1; 8 bases are a match to TRBD2. This CDR3 is 14 amino acids long. J was trimmed by 7 bases and V by 4 bases; bases with no gene match: 6. DNA of the CDR3: TGTGCCAGCAGTTCAAGCCGGGGGGGGAATGAGCAGTTCTTC. Amino acids: CASSSSRGGNEQFF.

This clonotype was observed a single time. The rearrangement joins TRBV28 to TRBJ2-7, with D possibly TRBD1 on 5 matching bases. The J call may be faulty, since TRBJ2-4 better matches the DNA end. The CDR3 loop spans 15 amino acids. Germline V gene lookup returns CDR1 MDHEN and CDR2 SYDVKM. The DNA of the CDR3 is TGTGCCAGCAGCGGCACACAGGTTAGGAGAAACATTCAGTACTTC. Protein sequence: CASSGTQVRRNIQYF.

The chain uses TRBV20-1 and TRBJ2-3, with no clear D. This CDR3 has 12 residues. Germline V gene data show CDR1 as DFQATT and CDR2 as SNEGSKA (reference sequence). The V end was cut by 4 bases, the J end by 5 bases, with 10 bases between. The CDR3 protein is CSATPWGDTQYF. The CDR3 nucleotides are TGCAGTGCTACCCCGTGGGGAGATACGCAGTATTTT.

The rearrangement uses TRBV20-1 and TRBJ2-1; 10 bases fit TRBD2. The J segment lost 6 bases and the V segment lost 7 bases, leaving 9 bases of the junction unmatched. CDR1 is DFQATT, CDR2 SNEGSKA, per germline (reference sequence). The CDR3 spans 14 residues. The CDR3 DNA sequence: TGCAGTGTCGTAACTAGCGGGGACTTCAATGAGCAGTTCTTC. The encoded protein is CSVVTSGDFNEQFF.

This clonotype was seen many times. The V call is TRBV29-1, the J call TRBJ2-3, with TRBD2 matching over 10 bases. Looked up from germline, CDR1 is SQVTM and CDR2 is ANQGSEA. Unmatched junction bases numbered 7, after V lost 1 base and J lost 6 bases. CDR3 length equals 15 residues. The CDR3 DNA sequence: TGCAGCGTTGAAGGGGCTAGCGGGAGCCCCGATACGCAGTATTTT. Translating it yields CSVEGASGSPDTQYF.

This clonotype has just a few counts. The CDR3 here is CASSLSRGDHHGYTF. The CDR3 bases are TGTGCCAGCAGTTTATCCCGGGGGGACCACCATGGCTACACCTTC. V is TRBV27 and J is TRBJ1-2, with D possibly matching TRBD1 (5 bases). Trimming left V 0 bases short and J 6 bases short, with 14 bases between. The CDR3 spans 15 residues. The germline V gene encodes CDR1 MNHEY and CDR2 SMNVEV (reference sequence).

V gene TRBV7-2 combines with J gene TRBJ2-7, with D tentatively TRBD2 (5 bases). In germline, CDR1 is SGHTA, CDR2 FQGNSA. Trimming removed 1 base from V and 3 bases from J, with 16 bases in between. This CDR3 spans 16 amino acids. CDR3 nucleotide sequence: TGTGCCAGCAGCTTAGGTCGGACTCCAACCTACTACGAGCAGTACTTC. Its protein product is CASSLGRTPTYYEQYF. The variable domain in full, with the rest retrieved from reference TRBV7-2 and TRBJ2-7, is GAGVSQSPSNKVTEKGKDVELRCDPISGHTALYWYRQSLGQGLEFLIYFQGNSAPDKSGLPSDRFSAERTGGSVSTLTIQRTQQEDSAVYLCASSLGRTPTYYEQYFGPGTRLTVT.

The chain combines TRBV24-1 with TRBJ2-2; D uncertain. The germline V gene has CDR1 KGHDR and CDR2 SFDVKD. Between the trimmed V and J ends, which lost 3 bases and 5 bases, there was a span of 15 bases. This CDR3 spans 16 amino acids. The CDR3 DNA reads TGTGCCACCAGTGATCCATCTCTACACGGGACCGGGGAGCTGTTTTTT. Amino acid sequence: CATSDPSLHGTGELFF.

This chain connects TRBV7-2 to TRBJ2-1; TRBD2 agrees at 12 bases. CDR3 length: 16 residues. Per germline, CDR1 SGHTA and CDR2 FQGNSA. V lost 5 bases and J lost 9; bases outside the gene matches: 11. CDR3 DNA: TGTGCCAGCAGCCCCCTTCTAGCGGGGGGGCCTAGTGAGCAGTTCTTC. Amino acid sequence: CASSPLLAGGPSEQFF.

The rearrangement links TRBV5-1 to TRBJ2-7, with D tentatively TRBD1 or TRBD2 (5 bases each). The CDR3 runs to 15 residues. CDR1 and CDR2 from the germline V gene are SGHRS and YFSETQ. V lost 8 bases and J 4 bases, leaving 22 bases between the germline ends. CDR3 amino acids: CASSRDGDGVYEQYF. The CDR3 DNA follows: TGCGCCAGTTCCCGGGACGGCGACGGGGTTTACGAGCAGTACTTC.

The V gene is TRBV9, the J gene TRBJ1-1, with a possible D match to TRBD1 (5 bases). There are 15 residues in the CDR3. The germline V gene has CDR1 SGDLS and CDR2 YYNGEE. The V end was cut by 6 bases, the J end by 0 bases, with 15 bases between. The CDR3 sequence: CASTLGEGLNTEAFF. In nucleotides, the CDR3 is TGTGCCAGCACCCTTGGGGAGGGACTGAACACTGAAGCTTTCTTT.

A few counts support this clonotype. The CDR3 here is CSAQQGINYEQYF. CDR3 DNA sequence: TGCAGTGCACAACAGGGGATCAACTACGAGCAGTACTTC. The chain employs TRBV20-1 and TRBJ2-7, with 7 positions matching TRBD1. The CDR3 spans 13 residues. Trimming took 6 bases from V and 3 from J; bases not matched to a gene: 8. Germline CDR1 DFQATT, CDR2 SNEGSKA (reference sequence).

V usage is TRBV27 and J usage is TRBJ2-5, with a possible D match to TRBD1 (7 bases). The CDR3 has 14 residues. Trimming removed 4 bases at V and 7 bases at J, with 16 bases between. Germline V gene data show CDR1 as MNHEY and CDR2 as SMNVEV (reference sequence). CDR3 loop: CASSSGTQGGTQYF. The CDR3, as DNA: TGTGCCAGCAGTTCCGGGACTCAGGGGGGGACCCAGTACTTC.

Comments on this clonotype: An end of the junction differs from the germline gene, which may be a read error. V and J are TRBV29-1 and TRBJ2-1; TRBD2 is a possible D gene (7 bases). Germline V gene sequence: CDR1 SQVTM, CDR2 ANQGSEA. This CDR3 is 17 amino acids long. CDR3 sequence reads: CSADVSAAGEGVCERFF. CDR3 in DNA: TGCAGCGCAGACGTTAGTGCGGCGGGAGAGGGGGTGTGTGAGCGGTTCTTC.

A remark on this clonotype: A single base separates this from a much larger clone, so it may be a read error. The chain recombines TRBV6-2 or TRBV6-3 with TRBJ2-7; 9 bases map to TRBD2. The J call may be wrong; the DNA end is better matched by TRBJ2-5. CDR3 length: 15 residues. In germline, CDR1 is MNHEY, CDR2 SVGEGT. The CDR3 region is CASSYGGLARETQYF. The DNA of the CDR3 is TGTGCCAGCAGTTACGGCGGACTAGCGAGGGAGACCCAGTACTTC.

A few counts support this clonotype. This sequence joins TRBV12-3 or TRBV12-4 and TRBJ2-3; possibly TRBD2 for D (6 bases). The CDR3 runs to 15 residues. V was pared by 4 bases and J by 2 bases, with 13 bases between. In DNA, the CDR3 is TGTGCCAGCAGTTACCGGGACTTCATCACAGATACGCAGTATTTT. Protein sequence: CASSYRDFITDTQYF.